This TCR beta chain was observed in a study of blood T cell repertoires in COVID-19. On the study more broadly: The cDNA or gDNA used as material had been derived from T cells, B-cell-depleted T cells, or PBMCs.

Those who participated ranged in age from about 18 to 89 years and resided in about 24 US areas. Original data processing: Reference gene primer amplification gave estimated nucleated cell counts. Here immunoSEQ multiplex PCR was the method, and the copy in TCRdb shows in-frame clones only, minus some. Clonal size and the V and J genes are those of that table, whereas D and trimming came from the DNA. The repertoire holds around 250,000 clones, with 84% as singletons. Germline lookup yields CDR1 LGHDT and CDR2 YNNKEL (reference sequence). After removal of 0 bases from V and 4 bases from J, the junction contained 7 bases not matched to a gene. This CDR3 comprises 16 residues.

This clonotype was sampled from a man aged 30 to 45 with acute COVID-19. Specimen: PBMCs or T cells enriched from blood (not recorded which). The V gene is TRBV3-1 (or the pseudogene TRBV3-2), the J gene TRBJ2-3; 7 bases are shared with TRBD1. The CDR3 reads CASSQESRGMADTQYF. CDR3 sequence (DNA): TGTGCCAGCAGCCAAGAAAGCAGGGGGATGGCAGATACGCAGTATTTT.